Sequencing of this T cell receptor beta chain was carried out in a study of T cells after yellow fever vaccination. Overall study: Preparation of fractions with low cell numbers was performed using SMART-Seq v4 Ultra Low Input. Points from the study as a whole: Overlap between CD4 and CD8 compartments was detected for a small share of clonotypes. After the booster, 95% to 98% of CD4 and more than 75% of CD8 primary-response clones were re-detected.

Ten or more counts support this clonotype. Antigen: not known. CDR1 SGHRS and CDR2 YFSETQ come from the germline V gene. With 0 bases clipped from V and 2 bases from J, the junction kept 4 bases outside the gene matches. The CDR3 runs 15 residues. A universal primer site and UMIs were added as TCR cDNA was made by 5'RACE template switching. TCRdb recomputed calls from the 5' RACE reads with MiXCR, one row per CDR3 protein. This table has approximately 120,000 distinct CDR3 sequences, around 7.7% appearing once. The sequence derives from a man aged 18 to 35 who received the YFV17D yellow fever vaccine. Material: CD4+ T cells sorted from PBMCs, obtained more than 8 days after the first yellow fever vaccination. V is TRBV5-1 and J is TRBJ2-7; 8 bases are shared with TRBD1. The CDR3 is CASSLEWTGTYEQYF. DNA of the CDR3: TGCGCCAGCAGCTTGGAGTGGACAGGGACCTACGAGCAGTACTTC.